This T cell receptor beta chain was observed in a study of metastatic and nonmetastatic thyroid tumors. The overall study: Where malignant and benign thyroid patients were concerned, repertoires were compared across blood and tumor or nodule tissue.

With V trimmed by 6 bases and J by 0 bases, 6 bases remained unmatched. The CDR3 is 15 amino acids. Looked up from germline, CDR1 is LNHDA and CDR2 is SQIVND (reference sequence). TCRdb re-called the PCR reads through MiXCR. The sample lists some 86,000 clones; 9.5% to 15% were seen once. This clone showed up many times. None of the patients had undergone any treatment ahead of thyroid surgery. The chain recombines TRBV19 with TRBJ2-3, with 7 bases lining up with TRBD1. Specimen: tumor tissue. The TCR sequence derives from a female donor with papillary thyroid cancer or a benign thyroid nodule (not recorded which). Some clones in this sample may be carry-over from other donors' samples. The CDR3 region is CASRKGQLSTDTQYF. CDR3 bases: TGTGCCAGTAGGAAGGGACAGTTAAGCACAGATACGCAGTATTTT.